This T cell receptor beta chain stems from a study of T cell repertoires in cytomegalovirus infection. This clonotype was counted a few times. TCRdb recomputed calls from the reads with MiXCR, one row per CDR3 protein. The sample includes 200,000 or so distinct CDR3 sequences, about 21% of them seen just once. This CDR3 region has 15 residues. V was trimmed by 5 bases and J by 7 bases, leaving 17 bases between them. From germline, CDR1 is SGHTA and CDR2 FQGTGA. The sample taken for sequencing was PBMCs. The clonotype originates from a human donor in good health (CMV status not recorded). Some clones in this sample may be carry-over from other donors' samples. V is TRBV7-3 and J is TRBJ2-2; D gene ambiguous. CDR3 sequence (DNA): TGTGCCAGCAGCCCCCTGACACCCCGGTACGGGGAGCTGTTTTTT. Its translation is CASSPLTPRYGELFF.